Below are 7 T cell receptor beta chains sequenced from a single sample in a study of beta chain features in type 1 diabetes. The sequenced template was cDNA made from the entire isolated RNA. Assay: immunoSEQ multiplex PCR; the TCRdb copy retains only in-frame clones and omits some. The repertoire holds fewer than 650,000 clones, with less than 20% as singletons. The sequenced material came from naive CD4+ T cells from blood. The source of these receptors is a man aged 18 to 30 in good health.

This clone came up a few times. The gene calls are TRBV7-2 and TRBJ1-2; D is uncertain. The CDR3 is made up of 13 amino acids. CDR1 is SGHTA and CDR2 is FQGNSA in the germline V gene. Trimming cost V 5 bases and J 0 bases, with 7 bases left between them. The CDR3 DNA reads as TGTGCCAGCAGCACCTTAGCTAACTATGGCTACACCTTC. It translates to CASSTLANYGYTF.

On this clone itself: The sample has other DNA sequences that encode this CDR3 too. The chain is built from TRBV5-1 and TRBJ2-5; D remains unclear. Germline V gene sequence: CDR1 SGHRS, CDR2 YFSETQ. The V end was cut by 0 bases, the J end by 1 base, with 7 bases between. This CDR3 is 14 amino acids long. CDR3 bases: TGCGCCAGCAGCTTGGGGGGATTCCAAGAGACCCAGTACTTC. It encodes CASSLGGFQETQYF. Combining the CDR3 with reference TRBV5-1 and TRBJ2-5 gives the whole variable domain KAGVTQTPRYLIKTRGQQVTLSCSPISGHRSVSWYQQTPGQGLQFLFEYFSETQRNKGNFPGRFSGRQFSNSRSEMNVSTLELGDSALYLCASSLGGFQETQYFGPGTRLLVL.

This clone has just a few counts. The gene calls are TRBV14 and TRBJ2-1; 14 bases agree with TRBD2. The CDR3 totals 16 residues. CDR1 and CDR2 (germline): SGHDN, FVKESK. The junction had 4 bases not matched to a gene; V was cut back by 4 bases and J by 5 bases. The CDR3 coding sequence is TGTGCCAGCAGCCGGCAGGGACTAGCGGGGGACAATGAGCAGTTCTTC. It yields the protein CASSRQGLAGDNEQFF.

This clone was counted a few times. The rearrangement joins TRBV28 to TRBJ2-1; TRBD2 matches at 14 bases. Germline assignment: CDR1 MDHEN and CDR2 SYDVKM. With 2 bases clipped from V and 15 bases from J, the junction kept 9 bases outside the gene matches. This CDR3 has 15 amino acids. CDR3 residues: CASSLRLAGGLQRFF. CDR3 nucleotides: TGTGCCAGCAGTTTAAGACTAGCGGGAGGGCTACAACGGTTCTTC.

CDR3 bases: TGCGCCAGCAGCTTTCAGGCGAACACCGGGGAGCTGTTTTTT. Its translation: CASSFQANTGELFF. The chain links TRBV5-1 to TRBJ2-2; D is unresolved. This CDR3 has 14 residues. Trimming removed 2 bases from V and 0 bases from J, with 5 bases in between. Germline CDR1 and CDR2: SGHRS and YFSETQ.

The CDR3 sequence is CASSQGTAAGETQYF. CDR3 nucleotide sequence: TGTGCCAGCAGCCAAGGGACGGCAGCAGGGGAGACCCAGTACTTC. This sequence joins TRBV11-2 and TRBJ2-5; D may match TRBD1 or TRBD2 (5 bases each). This CDR3 is 15 amino acids long. The V end lost 5 bases, the J end lost 5 bases, and 18 bases lay between the germline ends. In germline, CDR1 is SGHAT, CDR2 FQNNGV. Together with reference TRBV11-2 and TRBJ2-5, the CDR3 gives the full variable domain: EAGVAQSPRYKIIEKRQSVAFWCNPISGHATLYWYQQILGQGPKLLIQFQNNGVVDDSQLPKDRFSAERLKGVDSTLKIQPAKLEDSAVYLCASSQGTAAGETQYFGPGTRLLVL.

The chain joins TRBV7-8 to TRBJ2-7; no clear D gene. Trimming pared 1 base from V and 0 bases from J, leaving 10 bases between. This CDR3 is built from 15 residues. CDR1 and CDR2 from the germline V gene are SGHVS and FQNEAQ. The CDR3 loop reads CASSLVHKSSYEQYF. Here the CDR3 DNA reads TGTGCCAGCAGCTTAGTCCACAAGAGCTCCTACGAGCAGTACTTC.